Each of the 16 T cell receptor beta chains below was sequenced from the same sample in a study of identifying expanded T cells in peripheral blood. Using immunoSEQ multiplex PCR, the repertoire was profiled, and TCRdb retains in-frame clones only, with some absent. The sample lists more than 95,000 clones, roughly 84% occurring once. What was sequenced was blood. These receptors came from a person aged 18 to 75 in good health.

The J gene is TRBJ1-2, the V gene TRBV7-9; D is uncertain. The ends were cut back, 1 base at V and 2 bases at J, with 8 bases in the middle. CDR3 length equals 14 residues. CDR1 and CDR2 from the germline V gene are SEHNR and FQNEAQ (reference sequence). The CDR3 loop reads CASSLVVENYGYTF. Here the CDR3 DNA reads TGTGCCAGCAGCTTAGTGGTCGAAAACTATGGCTACACCTTC.

V and J are TRBV5-4 and TRBJ1-2; 7 bases map to TRBD1. Germline CDR1 is SGHNT and CDR2 is YYREEE (reference sequence). CDR3 length equals 14 residues. The V gene end was trimmed by 4 bases and the J gene end by 5 bases; junction bases not matched to a gene: 8. The CDR3 DNA sequence: TGTGCCAGCAGCCCAAACAGGGGTCGGTATGGCTACACCTTC. This gives the protein CASSPNRGRYGYTF.

V and J are TRBV5-4 and TRBJ1-1; 9 bases match TRBD1. This CDR3 contains 15 residues. J lost 1 base, V lost 4 bases, and 5 bases had no gene match. CDR1 SGHNT and CDR2 YYREEE come from the germline V gene (reference sequence). The CDR3 reads CASSPQGAANTEAFF. The CDR3 region has the DNA TGTGCCAGCAGCCCACAGGGGGCAGCGAACACTGAAGCTTTCTTT. Full variable domain (missing parts from reference TRBV5-4 and TRBJ1-1): ETGVTQSPTHLIKTRGQQVTLRCSSQSGHNTVSWYQQALGQGPQFIFQYYREEENGRGNFPPRFSGLQFPNYSSELNVNALELDDSALYLCASSPQGAANTEAFFGQGTRLTVV.

The V and J genes are TRBV7-2 and TRBJ1-2; 9 positions match TRBD1. Per germline, CDR1 SGHTA and CDR2 FQGNSA. This CDR3 has 15 residues. J gave up 5 bases and V 5 bases, and 9 bases lay outside the gene matches. Here the CDR3 DNA reads TGTGCCAGCAGCCTCTGGGGACAGGGAGTTTATGGCTACACCTTC. Its protein is CASSLWGQGVYGYTF.

The chain has TRBV7-6 and TRBJ1-4, with D perhaps TRBD1 (6 bases). V was cut by 5 bases and J by 3 bases, with 16 bases left in between. CDR1 and CDR2 (germline): SGHVS, FNYEAQ. The CDR3 length is 16 residues. The CDR3 nucleotides read TGTGCCAGCAGCCATTTAGGGGGAAAGGCTAATGAAAAACTGTTTTTT. Translation: CASSHLGGKANEKLFF.

This chain joins TRBV29-1 and TRBJ1-1; 7 nucleotides line up with TRBD1. This CDR3 comprises 18 residues. CDR1 and CDR2 from the germline V gene are SQVTM and ANQGSEA. V lost 4 bases, J lost 0 bases, and 17 bases stayed unmatched. The CDR3 protein is CSVAPGPGEGAMNTEAFF. The CDR3 bases are TGCAGCGTTGCCCCGGGACCCGGGGAGGGGGCCATGAACACTGAAGCTTTCTTT.

The chain combines TRBV7-9 with TRBJ1-6, with D tentatively TRBD1 (5 bases). The V end was cut by 3 bases, the J end by 6 bases, with 12 bases between. Germline V gene sequence: CDR1 SEHNR, CDR2 FQNEAQ (reference sequence). The CDR3 sequence is 15 residues long. The CDR3 DNA is TGTGCCAGCAGCTTTCAGGGCTCCCTTAATTCACCCCTCCACTTT. This gives the protein CASSFQGSLNSPLHF.

The rearrangement joins TRBV9 to TRBJ1-3; D not certain. The CDR3 loop spans 15 amino acids. V lost 0 bases and J lost 1, with 8 bases in between. CDR1 is SGDLS, CDR2 YYNGEE, per germline. Written as DNA, the CDR3 is TGTGCCAGCAGCGTAGACACAGCTTCTGGAAACACCATATATTTT. As protein: CASSVDTASGNTIYF. Drawing the rest from reference TRBV9 and TRBJ1-3, the complete variable domain is DSGVTQTPKHLITATGQRVTLRCSPRSGDLSVYWYQQSLDQGLQFLIQYYNGEERAKGNILERFSAQQFPDLHSELNLSSLELGDSALYFCASSVDTASGNTIYFGEGSWLTVV.

The chain combines TRBV7-9 with TRBJ1-1; D is possibly TRBD1 (5 bases). Trimming removed 6 bases at V and 11 bases at J, with 16 bases between. CDR1 and CDR2 (germline): SEHNR, FQNEAQ (reference sequence). CDR3 length: 12 amino acids. The CDR3: CASSPLLREAFF. The CDR3 region has the DNA TGTGCCAGCAGTCCACTCCTCAGGGAGGCTTTCTTT.

This chain links TRBV5-5 with TRBJ2-7; D gene ambiguous. The ends were cut back, 2 bases at V and 0 bases at J, with 12 bases in the middle. The CDR3 runs 15 residues. In germline, CDR1 is SGHKS, CDR2 YYEKEE (reference sequence). The CDR3 coding sequence is TGTGCCAGCAGCTTCTTTCCGTCCTCCTCCTACGAGCAGTACTTC. Protein: CASSFFPSSSYEQYF.

This chain uses TRBV7-2 with TRBJ2-7; weak D call: TRBD1 (5 bases). The CDR3 loop spans 16 amino acids. The germline gives CDR1 SGHTA, CDR2 FQGNSA. The ends were cut back, 2 bases at V and 0 bases at J, with 14 bases in the middle. This chain's CDR3 is CASSLRGTPRSYEQYF. CDR3 DNA: TGTGCCAGCAGCTTAAGGGGAACTCCTCGCTCCTACGAGCAGTACTTC.

The chain recombines TRBV5-4 with TRBJ2-7; D ambiguous. The CDR3 runs to 12 residues. Germline CDR1 is SGHNT and CDR2 is YYREEE (reference sequence). Trimming shortened V by 2 bases and J by 5 bases, and 8 bases separated the two germline ends. The CDR3 coding sequence is TGTGCCAGCAGCTTAGGGTACCACGAGCAGTACTTC. Protein: CASSLGYHEQYF.

The chain couples TRBV6-5 to TRBJ2-2; tentative D call: TRBD1 (5 bases). CDR1 is MNHEY, CDR2 SVGAGI, per germline. CDR3 length: 14 residues. Trimming took 2 bases from V and 7 from J, leaving 11 bases between them. The CDR3 loop is CASSYVRGVGELFF. For the CDR3, the DNA is TGTGCCAGCAGTTACGTAAGGGGCGTCGGGGAGCTGTTTTTT.

The chain has TRBV4-1 and TRBJ2-1, with 10 bases fitting TRBD2. Looked up from germline, CDR1 is MGHRA and CDR2 is YSYEKL. With 2 bases clipped from V and 3 bases from J, the junction kept 1 base outside the gene matches. The CDR3 runs 15 residues. The CDR3 DNA is TGCGCCAGCAGCCAAAGCGGGGGGGACTACAATGAGCAGTTCTTC. Translated, it gives CASSQSGGDYNEQFF.

This chain connects TRBV5-1 to TRBJ2-7, with 8 bases identical to TRBD2. Unmatched junction bases numbered 6, after V lost 4 bases and J lost 6 bases. Per germline, CDR1 SGHRS and CDR2 YFSETQ. CDR3 length: 13 amino acids. CDR3 residues: CASSTTSAGEQYF. Here the CDR3 DNA reads TGCGCCAGCAGCACGACTAGCGCCGGCGAGCAGTACTTC.

V usage is TRBV13 and J usage is TRBJ2-7; 8 nucleotides align to TRBD1. The CDR3 runs 18 residues. After removal of 4 bases from V and 2 bases from J, the junction contained 16 bases not matched to a gene. In germline, CDR1 is PRHDT, CDR2 FYEKMQ (reference sequence). CDR3: CASSSLDYLTGAPYEQYF. CDR3 DNA: TGTGCCAGCAGCTCACTGGACTACTTGACAGGGGCTCCCTACGAGCAGTACTTC.